The rows below give T cell receptor beta chains drawn from one sample of a study of blood T cells in healthy people across ages. From the 5' RACE reads, TCRdb called clonotypes with MiXCR, one entry per CDR3 protein. The sample contains 1 million or so distinct CDR3 sequences, almost 25% of which appear only once. Separately, the same data were catalogued under a study of T cells of mothers and their children.

Material: blood. These receptors were collected from a girl aged 2-10 years in good health. The CDR3 runs from the conserved cysteine through the conserved F or W. A D gene is named only where the DNA matches it firmly. Expanded clones get a size class; other rows say once, few or many, or leave the size out.

v_gene: TRBV27; d_gene: -; j_gene: TRBJ1-2; abundance: few; CDR3aa: CASSLSGEGGLYYGYTF; CDR3nt: TGTGCCAGCAGTTTATCAGGGGAGGGGGGGCTATACTATGGCTACACCTTC
v_gene: TRBV7-9; d_gene: -; j_gene: TRBJ1-6; abundance: -; CDR3aa: CASSLSRPNSPLHF; CDR3nt: TGTGCCAGCAGCTTATCCCGGCCTAATTCACCCCTCCACTTT
v_gene: TRBV29-1; d_gene: -; j_gene: TRBJ2-1; abundance: once; CDR3aa: CSAPRTGTYNEQFF; CDR3nt: TGCAGCGCCCCCCGGACGGGTACCTACAATGAGCAGTTCTTC
v_gene: TRBV7-9; d_gene: -; j_gene: TRBJ2-3; abundance: few; CDR3aa: CASSTPHLSSTDTQYF; CDR3nt: TGTGCCAGCAGCACTCCACACCTCTCTAGCACAGATACGCAGTATTTT
v_gene: TRBV27; d_gene: -; j_gene: TRBJ2-1; abundance: -; CDR3aa: CASGSTWGNEQFF; CDR3nt: TGTGCCAGCGGATCGACCTGGGGGAATGAGCAGTTCTTC
v_gene: TRBV5-4; d_gene: TRBD2; j_gene: TRBJ2-7; abundance: few; CDR3aa: CASRLAGGAYEQYF; CDR3nt: TGTGCCAGCAGACTAGCGGGGGGCGCGTACGAGCAGTACTTC
v_gene: TRBV7-9; d_gene: -; j_gene: TRBJ1-3; abundance: few; CDR3aa: CASSLVGRSSGNTIYF; CDR3nt: TGTGCCAGCAGCTTAGTGGGGCGGAGCTCTGGAAACACCATATATTTT
v_gene: TRBV29-1; d_gene: -; j_gene: TRBJ1-1; abundance: few; CDR3aa: CSVDWRNTEAFF; CDR3nt: TGCAGCGTTGATTGGCGGAACACTGAAGCTTTCTTT
v_gene: TRBV5-1; d_gene: -; j_gene: TRBJ1-5; abundance: -; CDR3aa: CASSLAPHSSNQPQHF; CDR3nt: TGCGCCAGCAGCTTGGCCCCTCACTCTAGCAATCAGCCCCAGCATTTT
v_gene: TRBV7-2; d_gene: TRBD2; j_gene: TRBJ2-1; abundance: -; CDR3aa: CASSVGVTSGSGYF; CDR3nt: TGTGCCAGCAGCGTAGGTGTGACTAGCGGCTCTGGGTACTTC
v_gene: TRBV7-9; d_gene: -; j_gene: TRBJ1-6; abundance: -; CDR3aa: CASSKSGNGTPLHF; CDR3nt: TGTGCCAGCAGCAAGTCAGGGAATGGGACACCCCTCCACTTT
v_gene: TRBV20-1; d_gene: -; j_gene: TRBJ2-4; abundance: -; CDR3aa: CSASVGALAKNIQYF; CDR3nt: TGCAGTGCTAGTGTAGGGGCCCTAGCCAAAAACATTCAGTACTTC
v_gene: TRBV3-1; d_gene: -; j_gene: TRBJ2-7; abundance: -; CDR3aa: CASSLDSKASYEQYF; CDR3nt: TGTGCCAGCAGCCTAGATTCAAAGGCGTCCTACGAGCAGTACTTC
v_gene: TRBV29-1; d_gene: -; j_gene: TRBJ2-7; abundance: few; CDR3aa: CSVEDGGREQYF; CDR3nt: TGCAGCGTTGAAGACGGGGGCCGCGAGCAGTACTTC
v_gene: TRBV10-3; d_gene: -; j_gene: TRBJ2-7; abundance: -; CDR3aa: CAISGSGGQNYEQYF; CDR3nt: TGTGCCATCAGTGGTAGCGGTGGACAGAACTACGAGCAGTACTTC
v_gene: TRBV6-1; d_gene: -; j_gene: TRBJ2-3; abundance: -; CDR3aa: CASSLGGAEADTQYF; CDR3nt: TGTGCCAGCAGCCTAGGGGGGGCTGAGGCAGATACGCAGTATTTT
v_gene: TRBV29-1; d_gene: TRBD2; j_gene: TRBJ2-7; abundance: -; CDR3aa: CSALPTSGRAGEQYF; CDR3nt: TGCAGCGCCCTACCAACTAGCGGGAGGGCCGGGGAGCAGTACTTC
v_gene: TRBV12-3/TRBV12-4; d_gene: -; j_gene: TRBJ1-1; abundance: -; CDR3aa: CASSFGGGALF; CDR3nt: -
v_gene: TRBV27; d_gene: -; j_gene: TRBJ1-5; abundance: -; CDR3aa: CASSYGVDQPQHF; CDR3nt: TGTGCCAGCAGTTACGGAGTTGATCAGCCCCAGCATTTT
v_gene: TRBV12-3/TRBV12-4; d_gene: -; j_gene: TRBJ2-5; abundance: -; CDR3aa: CASRPDGRERPFF; CDR3nt: TGTGCCAGCAGACCCGATGGACGGGAACGACCGTTCTTC
v_gene: TRBV5-6; d_gene: -; j_gene: TRBJ1-1; abundance: -; CDR3aa: CASSSEVSEAFF; CDR3nt: TGTGCCAGCAGCTCGGAAGTCTCTGAAGCTTTCTTT
v_gene: TRBV29-1; d_gene: -; j_gene: TRBJ2-7; abundance: once; CDR3aa: CSVIGVRTYEQYF; CDR3nt: TGCAGCGTTATCGGGGTGAGGACCTACGAGCAGTACTTC
v_gene: TRBV5-6; d_gene: -; j_gene: TRBJ2-7; abundance: -; CDR3aa: CASSPTGQTYEQYF; CDR3nt: TGTGCCAGCAGCCCCACCGGGCAGACCTACGAGCAGTACTTC
v_gene: TRBV4-2; d_gene: -; j_gene: TRBJ2-5; abundance: few; CDR3aa: CANSQDIRLDETQYF; CDR3nt: TGTGCCAACAGCCAAGATATAAGACTAGATGAGACCCAGTACTTC
v_gene: TRBV5-1; d_gene: TRBD2; j_gene: TRBJ2-1; abundance: few; CDR3aa: CASSSTSDPGDEQFF; CDR3nt: TGCGCCAGCAGCAGCACTAGCGACCCGGGGGATGAGCAGTTCTTC
v_gene: TRBV2; d_gene: -; j_gene: TRBJ2-5; abundance: few; CDR3aa: CASSESLAETQYF; CDR3nt: TGTGCCAGCAGTGAATCCCTAGCGGAGACCCAGTACTTC
v_gene: TRBV12-3/TRBV12-4; d_gene: -; j_gene: TRBJ1-1; abundance: few; CDR3aa: CASSLALRGYETEAFF; CDR3nt: TGTGCCAGCAGTTTAGCATTGCGGGGCTATGAGACTGAAGCTTTCTTT
v_gene: TRBV2; d_gene: -; j_gene: TRBJ2-7; abundance: -; CDR3aa: CASSQYEETYEQYF; CDR3nt: TGTGCCAGCAGTCAGTACGAGGAAACCTACGAGCAGTACTTC
v_gene: TRBV25-1; d_gene: -; j_gene: TRBJ2-7; abundance: -; CDR3aa: CASSEGHFTYEQYF; CDR3nt: TGTGCCAGCAGCGAGGGACATTTCACCTACGAGCAGTACTTC
v_gene: TRBV7-9; d_gene: -; j_gene: TRBJ1-5; abundance: few; CDR3aa: CASSLAVEGATQPQHF; CDR3nt: TGTGCCAGCAGCTTAGCGGTTGAAGGGGCCACGCAGCCCCAGCATTTT
v_gene: TRBV4-1; d_gene: TRBD1; j_gene: TRBJ1-6; abundance: -; CDR3aa: CASSQFEQGVRSPLHF; CDR3nt: TGCGCCAGCAGCCAATTTGAACAGGGGGTGAGGTCACCCCTCCACTTT
v_gene: TRBV28; d_gene: -; j_gene: TRBJ2-3; abundance: -; CDR3aa: CASPGISSATDTQYF; CDR3nt: TGTGCCAGTCCAGGGATATCCAGTGCCACAGATACGCAGTATTTT
v_gene: TRBV20-1; d_gene: -; j_gene: TRBJ2-5; abundance: few; CDR3aa: CSASMVSVQETQYF; CDR3nt: TGCAGTGCTAGCATGGTTTCAGTCCAAGAGACCCAGTACTTC
v_gene: TRBV5-1; d_gene: TRBD2; j_gene: TRBJ2-3; abundance: few; CDR3aa: CASTAGGRGSDTQYF; CDR3nt: TGCGCCAGCACGGCGGGAGGGCGTGGTTCAGATACGCAGTATTTT
v_gene: TRBV5-1; d_gene: TRBD2; j_gene: TRBJ2-3; abundance: -; CDR3aa: CASSSELAGGPDTQYF; CDR3nt: TGCGCCAGCAGCTCCGAACTAGCGGGAGGGCCAGATACGCAGTATTTT
v_gene: TRBV4-3; d_gene: TRBD2; j_gene: TRBJ2-1; abundance: few; CDR3aa: CASSQVRTSGRYNEQFF; CDR3nt: TGCGCCAGCAGCCAAGTGAGGACTAGCGGCCGCTACAATGAGCAGTTCTTC
v_gene: TRBV19; d_gene: -; j_gene: TRBJ1-5; abundance: -; CDR3aa: CASSFLDQPQHF; CDR3nt: TGTGCCAGCTCCTTCTTGGATCAGCCCCAGCATTTT
v_gene: TRBV24-1; d_gene: -; j_gene: TRBJ2-4; abundance: few; CDR3aa: CATSDPGTGDIQYF; CDR3nt: TGTGCCACCAGTGATCCAGGGACGGGGGACATTCAGTACTTC
v_gene: TRBV7-9; d_gene: -; j_gene: TRBJ2-1; abundance: -; CDR3aa: CASSLAWQGRDNEQFF; CDR3nt: TGTGCCAGCAGCTTAGCGTGGCAGGGTAGAGACAATGAGCAGTTCTTC
v_gene: TRBV29-1; d_gene: -; j_gene: TRBJ2-1; abundance: -; CDR3aa: CSVGPLLGINEQFF; CDR3nt: TGCAGCGTTGGACCGCTGCTAGGGATCAATGAGCAGTTCTTC
v_gene: TRBV3-1; d_gene: -; j_gene: TRBJ2-1; abundance: -; CDR3aa: CASSQEINEQFF; CDR3nt: TGTGCCAGCAGCCAAGAGATCAATGAGCAGTTCTTC
v_gene: TRBV9; d_gene: -; j_gene: TRBJ2-1; abundance: few; CDR3aa: CASSVGGRLYNEQFF; CDR3nt: TGTGCCAGCAGCGTAGGGGGCCGATTATACAATGAGCAGTTCTTC